This T cell receptor (beta chain) appears in the sequencing data of a study of Graves' ophthalmopathy and Graves' hyperthyroidism. Whole-study results and caveats: Progression of ophthalmopathy was predicted by the model with about 68% sensitivity and around 72% specificity.

Patients with other autoimmune diseases, uncontrolled infections, pregnancy or lactation were excluded. Clinical symptoms, serum thyroxine, TRAb, thyroid ultrasound and orbital computed tomography formed the basis of diagnosis. TCR beta CDR3 regions were amplified from RNA transcripts. HTBI primers were employed in first-round RT-PCR, then a second-round multiplex PCR followed. TCRdb used MiXCR to reprocess the multiplex PCR reads, holding one entry per CDR3 protein. The repertoire includes 500,000 to 600,000 distinct CDR3 sequences, approximately 35% of them detected once, and about 4.2% sits in the top ten. The CDR3 spans 20 residues. Germline V gives CDR1 MNHEY, CDR2 SVGAGI. V was pared by 0 bases and J by 4 bases, with 18 bases of the junction left unmatched. Notes on this clonotype: Its antigen remains unidentified.

The chain carries TRBV6-5 and TRBJ1-3; 7 nucleotides align to TRBD1. This receptor was identified in an adult man with Graves' hyperthyroidism. Sequencing was carried out using peripheral blood or thyroid tissue (not recorded which). The CDR3 spells CASSYSRAGSDRANGNTIYF. The CDR3 DNA reads TGTGCCAGCAGTTACTCGAGAGCGGGGTCCGACAGGGCCAACGGAAACACCATATATTTT.